The text below deals with one T cell receptor beta chain. These data originate in a study of blood T cell repertoires in COVID-19. Looking at the study overall: Italy, Spain and the United States were the sources of the convalescent and acute COVID-19 samples.

V was shortened by 3 bases and J by 3 bases, with 13 bases between the two germline ends. The CDR3 runs to 14 residues. CDR1 and CDR2 from the germline V gene are SGDLS and YYNGEE. The data were produced by immunoSEQ multiplex PCR, yet TCRdb's version contains in-frame clones alone and is incomplete. The sample carries 140,000 or so clones, approximately 80% recorded once. The rearrangement joins TRBV9 to TRBJ2-7, with a possible D match to TRBD2 (5 bases). The material sequenced was peripheral blood. This receptor was obtained from a human donor in a cohort sampled during active COVID-19. DNA for the CDR3: TGTGCCAGCAGCGCGGACGGGATACTCTACGAGCAGTACTTC. Amino acid sequence: CASSADGILYEQYF.